The 5 T cell receptor beta chains presented below share a single source sample, sequenced in a study of T-cell reconstitution after alpha-beta-depleted transplantation in children. TCRbeta library construction was performed incorporating unique molecular identifiers. TCRdb re-called the PCR reads with MiXCR, one entry per CDR3 protein. This table has under 250,000 distinct CDR3 sequences, 24% appearing once. Sequencing used PBMCs, mostly from graft donor cells, obtained 360 days after TCRalphabeta/CD19-depleted stem cell transplant. These receptors were obtained from a female patient aged 2-15 years who had a stem cell transplant for congenital amegakaryocytic thrombocytopenia, so the T cells may come from the graft donor.

V and J are TRBV10-3 and TRBJ2-5; D ambiguous. The germline gives CDR1 ENHRY, CDR2 SYGVKD. The germline V and J ends were trimmed by 6 bases and 3 bases, with 11 bases remaining between them. The CDR3 covers 13 residues. CDR3 bases: TGTGCCATCAGCGCTTGGACGGAAGAGACCCAGTACTTC. Translating gives CAISAWTEETQYF.

The chain links TRBV7-9 to TRBJ2-3; D is unclear. V was cut by 2 bases and J by 2 bases, with 14 bases left in between. CDR3 length equals 16 residues. Germline V gene lookup returns CDR1 SEHNR and CDR2 FQNEAQ (reference sequence). CDR3: CASSLPMGRTTDTQYF. The CDR3 DNA is TGTGCCAGCAGCTTACCCATGGGCCGGACCACAGATACGCAGTATTTT.

This clonotype came up a few times. DNA of the CDR3: TGTGCCAGCAGCGACCTTACTAGCGGACTTACCTACGAGCAGTACTTC. Translated, it gives CASSDLTSGLTYEQYF. The rearrangement uses TRBV6-2 or TRBV6-3 and TRBJ2-7; 8 bases fit TRBD2. The germline V gene has CDR1 MNHEY and CDR2 SVGEGT. The J segment lost 2 bases and the V segment lost 6 bases, leaving 12 bases of the junction unmatched. This CDR3 has 16 residues.

The chain is built from TRBV4-2 and TRBJ2-3; TRBD2 matches at 11 bases. With V trimmed by 3 bases and J by 2 bases, 7 bases remained unmatched. This CDR3 is built from 17 residues. Germline V gene sequence: CDR1 LGHNA, CDR2 YNFKEQ. CDR3 sequence (DNA): TGTGCCAGCAGCCAGGTGGGGACTAGCGGATCCACAGATACGCAGTATTTT. Translated, it gives CASSQVGTSGSTDTQYF.

This clonotype was detected ten times or more. The chain uses TRBV12-3 or TRBV12-4 and TRBJ2-3; D is unclear. The CDR3 contains 13 residues. V lost 1 base, J lost 3 bases, and 5 bases lay in between. Written as DNA, the CDR3 is TGTGCCAGCAGTTTAGGTAGAACAGATACGCAGTATTTT. It translates to CASSLGRTDTQYF.